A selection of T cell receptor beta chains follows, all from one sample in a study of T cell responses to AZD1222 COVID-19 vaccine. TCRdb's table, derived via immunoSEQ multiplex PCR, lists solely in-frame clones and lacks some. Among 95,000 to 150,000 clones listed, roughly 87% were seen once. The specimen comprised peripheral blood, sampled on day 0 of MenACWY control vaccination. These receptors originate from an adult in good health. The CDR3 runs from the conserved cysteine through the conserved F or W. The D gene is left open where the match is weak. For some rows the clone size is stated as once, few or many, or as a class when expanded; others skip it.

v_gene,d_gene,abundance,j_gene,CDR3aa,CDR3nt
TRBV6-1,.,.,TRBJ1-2,CASSERGWTGYTF,TGTGCCAGCAGTGAAAGGGGGTGGACTGGCTACACCTTC
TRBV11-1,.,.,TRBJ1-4,CASSSEGATNEKLFF,TGTGCCAGCAGCTCAGAGGGGGCAACTAATGAAAAACTGTTTTTT
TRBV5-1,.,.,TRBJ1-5,CASSLVGGSNQPQHF,TGCGCCAGCAGCTTGGTAGGGGGTAGCAATCAGCCCCAGCATTTT
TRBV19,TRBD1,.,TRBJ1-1,CASSSGQGAGTEAFF,TGTGCCAGTAGTTCTGGACAGGGGGCTGGTACTGAAGCTTTCTTT
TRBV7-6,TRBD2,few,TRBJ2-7,CASSPGLGLAANYEQYF,TGTGCCAGCAGCCCCGGGCTGGGACTAGCGGCGAATTACGAGCAGTACTTC
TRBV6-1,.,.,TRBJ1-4,CASSDRVGDNEKLFF,TGTGCCAGCAGTGATCGGGTTGGGGATAATGAAAAACTGTTTTTT
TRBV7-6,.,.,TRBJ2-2,CASSLGVSTGELFF,TGTGCCAGCAGCTTAGGAGTTTCGACCGGGGAGCTGTTTTTT
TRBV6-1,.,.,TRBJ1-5,CASSEGGGLANQPQHF,TGTGCCAGCAGTGAAGGGGGGGGACTTGCTAATCAGCCCCAGCATTTT
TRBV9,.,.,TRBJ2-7,CASSAETGYEQYF,TGTGCCAGCAGCGCAGAGACAGGCTACGAGCAGTACTTC
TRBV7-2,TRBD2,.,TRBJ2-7,CASSLASGLAGEAGEQYF,TGTGCCAGCAGCTTAGCAAGTGGACTAGCGGGAGAAGCAGGGGAGCAGTACTTC
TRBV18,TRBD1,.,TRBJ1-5,CASSPGTVQPQHF,TGTGCCAGCTCACCCGGGACAGTTCAGCCCCAGCATTTT
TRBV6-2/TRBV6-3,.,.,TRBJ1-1,CASSMGMDTEAFF,TGTGCCAGCAGTATGGGCATGGACACTGAAGCTTTCTTT
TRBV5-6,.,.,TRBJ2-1,CASSYIANEQFF,TGTGCCAGCAGCTACATAGCAAATGAGCAGTTCTTC